These T cell receptor beta chains were read from a single sample in a study of quantifying T cell responses using KT2 cells. TCRdb used MiXCR to reprocess the UMI-ligation and nested PCR reads, holding one entry per CDR3 protein. The sample includes 25,000 to 40,000 distinct CDR3 sequences, around a tenth of them seen just once. Sequencing input: PBMCs spiked with cells of the T cell clone KT2. These receptors all come from a human donor. The CDR3 runs from the conserved cysteine through the conserved F or W. The D gene is left open where the match is weak. A row's size may be missing; if present it is once, few, many or a size class.

TRBJ2-1	TRBV29-1	many	-	CSVVRYLEQFF	TGCAGCGTTGTGCGGTATCTTGAGCAGTTCTTC
TRBJ2-3	TRBV14	many	-	CASSQVGVPDTQYF	TGTGCCAGCAGCCAAGTAGGTGTGCCAGATACGCAGTATTTT
TRBJ2-3	TRBV6-4	many	-	CASSGGATDTQYF	TGTGCCAGCAGTGGGGGAGCCACAGATACGCAGTATTTT
TRBJ2-1	TRBV27	few	TRBD2	CASSPGLAGIYNEQFF	TGTGCCAGCAGTCCCGGACTAGCGGGGATCTACAATGAGCAGTTCTTC
TRBJ1-5	TRBV5-1	-	-	CASSLGPYSNQPQHF	TGCGCCAGCAGCTTGGGGCCTTATAGCAATCAGCCCCAGCATTTT
TRBJ2-7	TRBV5-1	many	-	CASSISSAYEQYF	TGCGCCAGCAGTATCTCCTCGGCCTACGAGCAGTACTTC
TRBJ1-2	TRBV7-2	few	-	CASSPRQDPGGYTF	TGTGCCAGCAGCCCCCGACAGGACCCAGGGGGCTACACCTTC
TRBJ2-1	TRBV11-3	-	-	CASSPSPPIPYNEQFF	TGTGCCAGCAGCCCCAGCCCGCCCATACCTTACAATGAGCAGTTCTTC
TRBJ2-7	TRBV7-6	many	-	CASADSYEQYF	TGTGCCAGCGCTGACAGCTACGAGCAGTACTTC
TRBJ1-6	TRBV13	few	-	CASSLRELNSPLHF	TGTGCCAGCAGCCTCCGGGAACTTAATTCACCCCTCCACTTT
TRBJ2-7	TRBV24-1	once	TRBD2	CATSDRRSGIGREQYF	TGTGCCACCAGTGACCGCCGTAGCGGGATTGGGCGTGAGCAGTACTTC
TRBJ1-6	TRBV6-6	many	TRBD1	CASSFGQGAKDSPLHF	TGTGCCAGCAGTTTCGGACAGGGGGCGAAGGATTCACCCCTCCACTTT
TRBJ2-1	TRBV12-3/TRBV12-4	few	-	CASSLAGQQFF	TGTGCCAGCAGTTTGGCGGGACAGCAGTTCTTC
TRBJ2-7	TRBV2	-	TRBD2	CASTTSGGYEQYF	TGTGCCAGTACCACTAGCGGGGGCTACGAGCAGTACTTC
TRBJ2-1	TRBV24-1	many	-	CATEKGGEQFF	TGTGCCACCGAAAAAGGGGGTGAGCAGTTCTTC
TRBJ1-1	TRBV18	-	TRBD1	CASSPTGGNTEAFF	TGTGCCAGCTCACCAACAGGGGGGAACACTGAAGCTTTCTTT
TRBJ2-3	TRBV29-1	-	-	CSVVASTDTQYF	TGCAGCGTTGTCGCTAGCACAGATACGCAGTATTTT
TRBJ1-5	TRBV21-1	many	-	CASSKVRGINQPQHF	TGTGCCAGCAGCAAAGTCCGGGGAATAAATCAGCCCCAGCATTTT
TRBJ1-5	TRBV20-1	many	TRBD1	CSATRPGQGDQPQHF	TGCAGTGCTACCCGCCCGGGACAGGGGGATCAGCCCCAGCATTTT
TRBJ1-1	TRBV2	few	-	CASSVTAGGEAFF	TGTGCCAGCAGTGTTACGGCTGGGGGAGAAGCTTTCTTT
TRBJ2-2	TRBV5-1	many	TRBD1	CASSGTGFGGELFF	TGCGCCAGCAGTGGGACAGGGTTTGGCGGGGAGCTGTTTTTT
TRBJ1-6	TRBV4-3	few	-	CASSQARQNSYNSPLHF	TGCGCCAGCAGCCAAGCCAGGCAGAACTCCTATAATTCACCCCTCCACTTT
TRBJ2-2	TRBV20-1	many	TRBD1	CSARDVGQGETGELFF	TGCAGTGCTAGAGATGTGGGACAGGGCGAGACCGGGGAGCTGTTTTTT
TRBJ1-2	TRBV5-1	many	TRBD1	CASSAYYRGKDGYTF	TGCGCCAGCAGCGCATATTACAGGGGGAAGGATGGCTACACCTTC
TRBJ1-3	TRBV5-1	-	-	CASSLDSSNTIYF	TGCGCCAGCAGCTTGGACAGCTCGAACACCATATATTTT
TRBJ1-1	TRBV6-2/TRBV6-3	-	TRBD1	CASSYPRGDPWTEAFF	TGTGCCAGCAGTTACCCCAGGGGGGATCCCTGGACTGAAGCTTTCTTT
TRBJ2-7	TRBV20-1	medium-sized	TRBD1	CSARDLGQRYEQYF	TGCAGTGCTAGAGATCTGGGACAGAGATACGAGCAGTACTTC
TRBJ1-1	TRBV20-1	many	-	CSARQGNTEAFF	TGCAGTGCTAGACAGGGGAACACTGAAGCTTTCTTT